These T cell receptor beta chains were read from a single sample in a study of Graves' ophthalmopathy and Graves' hyperthyroidism. Via MiXCR, TCRdb re-called the multiplex PCR reads, giving one row per CDR3 protein. This sample has hundreds of thousands of distinct CDR3 sequences, with about a fifth found just once. Sequenced sample: peripheral blood. The receptor set was obtained from a woman between 18 and 29 years old with stable Graves' hyperthyroidism. Some clones in this sample may be carry-over from other donors' samples. Both conserved end residues are trimmed from each CDR3. Fields, in order: J gene, clone size, V gene, CDR3 protein. Only part of the rows carry a size: once, few, many, or a class if the clone is expanded.

j_gene: TRBJ1-2
abundance: NA
v_gene: TRBV15
CDR3aa: ATSRDVGHYGYT

j_gene: TRBJ1-1
abundance: few
v_gene: TRBV12-3/TRBV12-4
CDR3aa: ASSSRTGSAF

j_gene: TRBJ2-7
abundance: many
v_gene: TRBV7-9
CDR3aa: AIGAGYYEQY

j_gene: TRBJ1-2
abundance: many
v_gene: TRBV7-2
CDR3aa: ASSLQGYGGYT

j_gene: TRBJ1-5
abundance: NA
v_gene: TRBV6-2/TRBV6-3
CDR3aa: ASSGYIRGQPQH

j_gene: TRBJ2-3
abundance: NA
v_gene: TRBV5-1
CDR3aa: ASSTGGDTDTQY

j_gene: TRBJ2-5
abundance: many
v_gene: TRBV20-1
CDR3aa: SAAQGGKEAQY

j_gene: TRBJ2-7
abundance: once
v_gene: TRBV20-1
CDR3aa: SAAIGQVAEQY

j_gene: TRBJ2-7
abundance: NA
v_gene: TRBV9
CDR3aa: ASSLSPGGGYEQY

j_gene: TRBJ2-7
abundance: many
v_gene: TRBV3-1
CDR3aa: ASSQGTGPYEQY

j_gene: TRBJ1-2
abundance: NA
v_gene: TRBV7-2
CDR3aa: ASSFQRTGADGYT

j_gene: TRBJ1-2
abundance: many
v_gene: TRBV6-2/TRBV6-3
CDR3aa: ASRDGMDGYT

j_gene: TRBJ1-1
abundance: NA
v_gene: TRBV5-1
CDR3aa: ASSSTLGVIGTEAF

j_gene: TRBJ2-5
abundance: many
v_gene: TRBV27
CDR3aa: ASSDRGPETQY

j_gene: TRBJ2-7
abundance: many
v_gene: TRBV29-1
CDR3aa: SVGQGVYEQY

j_gene: TRBJ2-5
abundance: NA
v_gene: TRBV9
CDR3aa: ASSVSGWETQY

j_gene: TRBJ1-1
abundance: many
v_gene: TRBV20-1
CDR3aa: SASSAGANTEAF

j_gene: TRBJ1-5
abundance: few
v_gene: TRBV12-3/TRBV12-4
CDR3aa: ASSWGTGSNQPQH

j_gene: TRBJ2-5
abundance: many
v_gene: TRBV2
CDR3aa: ASKTGGSETQY

j_gene: TRBJ2-7
abundance: NA
v_gene: TRBV12-3/TRBV12-4
CDR3aa: ASSLKGEQY

j_gene: TRBJ2-7
abundance: NA
v_gene: TRBV13
CDR3aa: ASSLGPGLAGGKEQY

j_gene: TRBJ1-1
abundance: many
v_gene: TRBV19
CDR3aa: ASSTTRTGNTEAF

j_gene: TRBJ2-7
abundance: many
v_gene: TRBV10-1
CDR3aa: ASSESGLASDSSYEQY

j_gene: TRBJ1-1
abundance: NA
v_gene: TRBV19
CDR3aa: ASSIMWNTEAF

j_gene: TRBJ1-5
abundance: many
v_gene: TRBV6-5
CDR3aa: ASSYPRTGIGNQPQH

j_gene: TRBJ1-1
abundance: many
v_gene: TRBV12-5
CDR3aa: ASGLMGGPEAF

j_gene: TRBJ1-1
abundance: many
v_gene: TRBV29-1
CDR3aa: SVGQGAGLMNTEAF

j_gene: TRBJ1-1
abundance: few
v_gene: TRBV7-2
CDR3aa: ASQEGLNTVAF

j_gene: TRBJ1-6
abundance: NA
v_gene: TRBV6-5
CDR3aa: ASSYRQGNSPLH

j_gene: TRBJ2-2
abundance: many
v_gene: TRBV2
CDR3aa: ASRLDTNTGELF

j_gene: TRBJ1-6
abundance: many
v_gene: TRBV13
CDR3aa: ASSLSDGRWETSPLH

j_gene: TRBJ1-2
abundance: NA
v_gene: TRBV9
CDR3aa: ASSSRTGYT

j_gene: TRBJ2-7
abundance: many
v_gene: TRBV7-9
CDR3aa: ASSHRSYEQY

j_gene: TRBJ2-2
abundance: many
v_gene: TRBV12-3/TRBV12-4
CDR3aa: ASSLNSANTGELF

j_gene: TRBJ1-5
abundance: many
v_gene: TRBV6-4
CDR3aa: ASSDATGGGNQPQH

j_gene: TRBJ2-7
abundance: many
v_gene: TRBV4-1
CDR3aa: ASSHPSPRGTYEQY

j_gene: TRBJ1-3
abundance: few
v_gene: TRBV6-1
CDR3aa: ASSGWTGVGNTIY

j_gene: TRBJ1-2
abundance: many
v_gene: TRBV6-1
CDR3aa: ASSEGTGANYGYT

j_gene: TRBJ2-7
abundance: NA
v_gene: TRBV5-1
CDR3aa: ASRDRVSYEQY

j_gene: TRBJ2-3
abundance: NA
v_gene: TRBV2
CDR3aa: ASNTGPYDTQY

j_gene: TRBJ2-5
abundance: NA
v_gene: TRBV28
CDR3aa: ASNWGNQETQY

j_gene: TRBJ2-7
abundance: many
v_gene: TRBV6-5
CDR3aa: ASSYQNEQY

j_gene: TRBJ1-1
abundance: many
v_gene: TRBV29-1
CDR3aa: SVAGTGWISNTEAF

j_gene: TRBJ1-5
abundance: many
v_gene: TRBV28
CDR3aa: ASSPTLGGAKDQPQH

j_gene: TRBJ1-2
abundance: many
v_gene: TRBV5-1
CDR3aa: ASSLAASYGYT

j_gene: TRBJ1-2
abundance: many
v_gene: TRBV19
CDR3aa: ASRLGPETSGYT

j_gene: TRBJ2-7
abundance: many
v_gene: TRBV27
CDR3aa: ASSPRSSYEQY

j_gene: TRBJ1-2
abundance: many
v_gene: TRBV27
CDR3aa: ASSSGPRYGYT

j_gene: TRBJ2-7
abundance: NA
v_gene: TRBV3-1
CDR3aa: ASSHWGQDEQY

j_gene: TRBJ2-7
abundance: many
v_gene: TRBV9
CDR3aa: ASSSGGQEQY

j_gene: TRBJ2-5
abundance: many
v_gene: TRBV29-1
CDR3aa: SVDRGKLETQY

j_gene: TRBJ1-1
abundance: few
v_gene: TRBV19
CDR3aa: ASSTPSQGPGGTEAF

j_gene: TRBJ1-6
abundance: NA
v_gene: TRBV2
CDR3aa: ARSAALDNSPLH

j_gene: TRBJ1-1
abundance: many
v_gene: TRBV6-1
CDR3aa: ASKYRDRNTEAF

j_gene: TRBJ2-7
abundance: NA
v_gene: TRBV28
CDR3aa: ASSLDEAYEQY